The entry below gives a single TCR beta chain sequence along with its context. Its specificity is unknown. The protocol was immunoSEQ multiplex PCR, while the TCRdb copy is restricted to in-frame clones and leaves out a portion. The table includes approximately 130,000 clones, over 85% detected once. The data were obtained in a study of T cell responses to AZD1222 COVID-19 vaccine. Overall study context: Second doses were pooled across both intervals (about 4 or about 12 weeks). Findings and caveats of the study: The span of vaccine-associated CD4 TCRs extended across spike, with dominance at 160-218 and 743-854.

This CDR3 region has 14 residues. The V and J ends lost 5 bases and 12 bases respectively, with 17 bases between them. The germline gives CDR1 SGHTA, CDR2 FQGNSA. Sequenced here: peripheral blood, sampled on day 0 of AZD1222 vaccination. This chain connects TRBV7-2 to TRBJ1-6, with D maybe TRBD1 (6 bases). The origin of this receptor is an adult in good health. CDR3 residues: CASSIGQSLRPLHF. The CDR3, as DNA: TGTGCCAGCAGCATCGGACAGTCCCTTCGACCCCTCCACTTT.